This T cell receptor beta chain is from a study of shared clonotypes between healthy human individuals. To note about this clone: Its antigen is unidentified. Other DNA sequences in this specimen translate into the identical CDR3.

As defined, naive CD8 cells were CD45RO-negative and positively selected for CCR7, with terminally differentiated effector memory CD45RA+ cells excluded. TCRdb keeps only in-frame clones here, not all; method: immunoSEQ multiplex PCR. The top ten clones hold about 1.1% of a sample with some 2.1 million clones, approximately 94% of them seen once. Overall study findings and caveats: Sampling covered blood only; tissue repertoires likely differ.

This CDR3 has 11 amino acids. V shed 6 bases and J shed 6 bases, with 9 bases lying between them. Germline-derived CDR1 and CDR2 are DFQATT and SNEGSKA (reference sequence). This TCR was recovered from a young man in good health. J is TRBJ2-1 and V is TRBV20-1, with D maybe TRBD1 (6 bases). The specimen sequenced was naive CD8+ T cells sorted from blood. This CDR3 reads CSANRVNEQFF. The CDR3 DNA reads TGCAGTGCAAACAGGGTCAATGAGCAGTTCTTC.